The 11 T cell receptor beta chains below all came from one sample that was sequenced in a study of blood T cell repertoires in COVID-19. Libraries were prepared by immunoSEQ multiplex PCR; TCRdb keeps only in-frame clonotypes and omits some of them. The table has roughly 250,000 clones, approximately 91% seen once. Sequencing was done on a sample of PBMCs or T cells enriched from blood (not recorded which). These receptors all stem from a woman between 35 and 50 years old with acute COVID-19.

The chain combines TRBV7-9 with TRBJ1-2; perhaps TRBD1 as D (6 bases). Germline V gives CDR1 SEHNR, CDR2 FQNEAQ (reference sequence). The CDR3 is 14 residues long. The V and J ends lost 3 bases and 8 bases respectively, with 16 bases between them. For the CDR3, the DNA is TGTGCCAGCAGCTTCACAGGGTCCCCGTGGGGCTACACCTTC. It translates to CASSFTGSPWGYTF.

This clone was counted a few times. This rearrangement joins TRBV13 to TRBJ2-7, with D possibly being TRBD2 (5 bases). The CDR3 spans 12 residues. Germline CDR1 and CDR2: PRHDT and FYEKMQ (reference sequence). The germline V and J ends were trimmed by 2 bases and 5 bases, with 7 bases remaining between them. Here the CDR3 reads CASSLTGDEQYF. In DNA form, the CDR3 reads TGTGCCAGCAGCTTAACCGGGGACGAGCAGTACTTC.

The chain carries TRBV5-1 and TRBJ2-6, with no clear D. Germline V CDR1 and CDR2: SGHRS, YFSETQ. V lost 4 bases and J lost 0, with 8 bases in between. The CDR3 covers 15 residues. The CDR3 nucleotides are TGCGCCAGCAGCACGAGCTACTCTGGGGCCAACGTCCTGACTTTC. Protein product: CASSTSYSGANVLTF.

The chain has TRBV2 and TRBJ1-3; 7 bases match TRBD1. This CDR3 comprises 15 residues. The junction had 14 bases not matched to a gene; V was cut back by 7 bases and J by 8 bases. CDR1 is SNHLY, CDR2 FYNNEI, per germline. The CDR3 here is CASKVRGYPWDTIYF. DNA of the CDR3: TGTGCCAGCAAGGTCAGGGGGTACCCTTGGGACACCATATATTTT.

The rearrangement links TRBV18 to TRBJ2-3; D is uncertain. The germline V gene has CDR1 KGHSH and CDR2 LQKENI. The CDR3 contains 13 residues. V was clipped by 2 bases and J by 3 bases, with 6 bases between them. The DNA of the CDR3 is TGTGCCAGCTCACCATTTTTAACAGATACGCAGTATTTT. It is translated as CASSPFLTDTQYF.

V and J are TRBV28 and TRBJ1-1; 7 bases are a match to TRBD1. Germline V gene data show CDR1 as MDHEN and CDR2 as SYDVKM. The CDR3 sequence is 14 residues long. V lost 4 bases and J lost 1; bases outside the gene matches: 3. The CDR3 DNA follows: TGTGCCAGCAGTTCGCAGGGGGGGAACACTGAAGCTTTCTTT. Amino acid sequence: CASSSQGGNTEAFF.

This clone appeared a few times. This sequence joins TRBV4-1 and TRBJ2-1, with 11 bases fitting TRBD2. The V and J ends lost 1 base and 7 bases, in that order; junction bases with no gene match: 9. The CDR3 covers 17 residues. From germline, CDR1 is MGHRA and CDR2 YSYEKL. CDR3 in DNA: TGCGCCAGCAGCCAAGTCGGAGTTAGCGGGGGGGGAAATGAGCAGTTCTTC. Amino acid sequence: CASSQVGVSGGGNEQFF.

The chain links TRBV28 to TRBJ2-2; 7 positions agree with TRBD2. The CDR3 length is 16 residues. The V gene's germline CDR1 is MDHEN and CDR2 SYDVKM. Losses at the gene ends were 3 bases for V and 3 bases for J; bases not matched to a gene: 7. For the CDR3, the DNA is TGTGCCAGCAGTTTCGGGGCGGGGGTTGACACCGGGGAGCTGTTTTTT. This gives the protein CASSFGAGVDTGELFF.

This clone was detected only once. The chain carries TRBV30 and TRBJ2-2; D remains ambiguous. The ends were cut back, 1 base at V and 2 bases at J, with 5 bases in the middle. Per germline, CDR1 GTSNPN and CDR2 SVGIG (reference sequence). This CDR3 spans 13 amino acids. The CDR3 sequence is CAWSDTNTGELFF. DNA for the CDR3: TGTGCCTGGAGTGATACTAACACCGGGGAGCTGTTTTTT.

The genes are TRBV29-1 and TRBJ1-1, with a possible D match to TRBD1 (5 bases). The CDR3 loop spans 13 amino acids. V was shortened by 6 bases and J by 0 bases, with 11 bases between the two germline ends. Germline-derived CDR1 and CDR2 are SQVTM and ANQGSEA. CDR3: CSVCQGLNTEAFF. CDR3 in DNA: TGCAGCGTATGTCAGGGTTTGAACACTGAAGCTTTCTTT.

The V and J genes are TRBV4-3 and TRBJ1-2; 7 bases line up with TRBD1. V trimming: 0 bases; J trimming: 3 bases; junction bases outside the gene matches: 4. Germline V gene data show CDR1 as LGHNA and CDR2 as YSLEER. The CDR3 spans 15 residues. The CDR3: CASSQETGADYGYTF. In DNA, the CDR3 is TGCGCCAGCAGCCAAGAAACAGGGGCGGACTATGGCTACACCTTC.